The 23 T cell receptor beta chains below all came from one sample that was sequenced in a study of read filtering for tumor transcriptome and immune sequencing. From approximately 430 ng of RNA, a library with molecular barcoded alpha/delta and beta/gamma adaptors was made. TCRdb passed the reads through MiXCR, listing each CDR3 protein once. The top ten hold about 39% of the sample, which has 37,000 or so distinct CDR3 sequences, about an eighth seen once. The sample was a population of CD138-negative cells sorted from bone marrow. These receptors came from a donor at least 40 years old with multiple myeloma.

This clonotype was observed many times. V is TRBV18 and J is TRBJ2-1; maybe TRBD1 (5 bases). The ends were cut back, 6 bases at V and 4 bases at J, with 10 bases in the middle. Germline V CDR1 and CDR2: KGHSH, LQKENI. The CDR3 is 13 residues long. The chain's CDR3 is CASSGQGYNEQFF. As DNA, the CDR3 is TGTGCCAGCTCTGGCCAGGGATACAATGAGCAGTTCTTC.

Many counts were recorded for this clonotype. V and J are TRBV7-9 and TRBJ2-1, with D hard to call. The germline CDR1 and CDR2 sequences are SEHNR and FQNEAQ (reference sequence). The ends were cut back, 10 bases at V and 5 bases at J, with 12 bases in the middle. The CDR3 has 12 amino acids. CDR3 bases: TGTGCCACCTGGGCGGTCAACAATGAGCAGTTCTTC. Translation gives CATWAVNNEQFF.

This clonotype was counted many times. The chain links TRBV27 to TRBJ2-1; tentatively, D is TRBD2 (6 bases). The CDR3 covers 19 residues. V was trimmed by 0 bases and J by 4 bases, leaving 22 bases between them. Germline CDR1 MNHEY, CDR2 SMNVEV (reference sequence). DNA for the CDR3: TGTGCCAGCAGTTTATCGATTTGGGCGGCGGGATCACCATACAATGAGCAGTTCTTC. It codes for CASSLSIWAAGSPYNEQFF.

About this clonotype: Sequence at one end of the junction differs from germline and may be a read error. This rearrangement joins TRBV6-5 to TRBJ2-7; 10 nucleotides agree with TRBD2. The length of the CDR3 is 16 residues. Looked up from germline, CDR1 is MNHEY and CDR2 is SVGAGI. CDR3 region: CASSYSRLAGDYGQYF. The DNA for the CDR3 is TGTGCGAGCAGTTACTCACGACTAGCGGGCGATTACGGGCAGTACTTC.

The chain couples TRBV7-9 to TRBJ1-1, with D maybe TRBD1 (5 bases). The CDR3 is 14 amino acids. Trimming pared 8 bases from V and 0 bases from J, leaving 13 bases between. Germline V gene data show CDR1 as SEHNR and CDR2 as FQNEAQ (reference sequence). For the CDR3, the DNA is TGTGCCAGCGCCAACGGGACGGTGAACACTGAAGCTTTCTTT. It encodes CASANGTVNTEAFF.

This clonotype appeared many times. The genes are TRBV5-6 and TRBJ1-5, with unresolved D. The CDR3 contains 12 residues. CDR1 SGHDT and CDR2 YYEEEE come from the germline V gene. Between the trimmed V and J ends, which lost 5 bases and 4 bases, there was a span of 7 bases. DNA of the CDR3: TGTGCCAGCAGTTATGGTAATCAGCCCCAGCATTTT. Protein: CASSYGNQPQHF.

This clonotype showed up many times. This sequence joins TRBV5-1 and TRBJ2-3; no definite D call. The V gene's germline CDR1 is SGHRS and CDR2 YFSETQ. The CDR3 has 13 amino acids. V was trimmed by 4 bases and J by 0 bases, leaving 6 bases between them. CDR3 coding DNA: TGCGCCAGCAGCAATCCTAGCACAGATACGCAGTATTTT. Translating gives CASSNPSTDTQYF. Complete variable domain (other parts from reference TRBV5-1 and TRBJ2-3): KAGVTQTPRYLIKTRGQQVTLSCSPISGHRSVSWYQQTPGQGLQFLFEYFSETQRNKGNFPGRFSGRQFSNSRSEMNVSTLELGDSALYLCASSNPSTDTQYFGPGTRLTVL.

This clonotype was detected many times. The chain carries TRBV7-9 and TRBJ1-1, with a tentative D call TRBD1 (6 bases). Between the trimmed V and J ends, which lost 2 bases and 5 bases, there was a span of 12 bases. The germline V gene encodes CDR1 SEHNR and CDR2 FQNEAQ (reference sequence). The CDR3 has 14 residues. DNA for the CDR3: TGTGCCAGCAGCTTAATAACAGGGTGGACTGAAGCTTTCTTT. Protein product: CASSLITGWTEAFF.

This clonotype was seen repeatedly, ten times or more. This chain connects TRBV28 to TRBJ1-5, with a tentative D call TRBD1 (5 bases). Germline V gene sequence: CDR1 MDHEN, CDR2 SYDVKM. CDR3 length: 16 residues. The germline V and J ends were trimmed by 1 base and 3 bases, with 13 bases remaining between them. The CDR3 DNA reads TGTGCCAGCAGTTTATCTGGGACGGTAGTCAATCAGCCCCAGCATTTT. It encodes CASSLSGTVVNQPQHF.

This clonotype counts as medium-sized. The chain combines TRBV11-2 with TRBJ2-1; 7 bases align to TRBD1. Germline CDR1 reads SGHAT; CDR2 reads FQNNGV. The CDR3 spans 12 residues. J was trimmed by 11 bases and V by 2 bases; bases with no gene match: 3. The CDR3, as DNA: TGTGCCAGCAGCTTACCGGGACAGAAGCAGTTCTTC. It specifies CASSLPGQKQFF.

Comments on this clonotype: A read error is the likely source, as a far larger clone sits one nucleotide away. This chain links TRBV6-6 with TRBJ2-7, with D perhaps TRBD2 (6 bases). V lost 7 bases, J lost 2 bases, and 15 bases lay in between. CDR3 size: 14 residues. The germline V gene encodes CDR1 MNHNY and CDR2 SVGAGI (reference sequence). CDR3 residues: CASNTGEATYEQYF. The CDR3 coding sequence is TGTGCCAGCAATACGGGAGAAGCTACCTACGAGCAGTACTTC.

As regards this clonotype: A read error is likely here: a far larger clone is one base away. The rearrangement links TRBV12-3 or TRBV12-4 to TRBJ2-1; D not resolved. Trimming removed 2 bases from V and 6 bases from J, with 17 bases in between. The CDR3 extends over 16 amino acids. CDR3 bases: TGTGCCAGCAGTTTAAGGCGAGCCTTATTGGGCAATGAGCAGTTCTTC. Residues: CASSLRRALLGNEQFF.

The chain has TRBV2 and TRBJ2-1, with 13 bases identical to TRBD2. CDR3 length: 15 residues. V was clipped by 3 bases and J by 6 bases; unmatched bases: 2. CDR1 and CDR2 (germline): SNHLY, FYNNEI. The chain's CDR3 is CASSDGTSGVNEQFF. CDR3 sequence (DNA): TGTGCCAGCAGTGACGGGACTAGCGGGGTCAATGAGCAGTTCTTC.

This clonotype has a count of ten or more. The V call is TRBV20-1, the J call TRBJ2-1; 14 bases line up with TRBD2. Looked up from germline, CDR1 is DFQATT and CDR2 is SNEGSKA (reference sequence). The CDR3 has 15 residues. After removal of 6 bases from V and 8 bases from J, the junction contained 9 bases not matched to a gene. CDR3 nucleotide sequence: TGCAGTGCCGGGGAGACTAGCGGGAGGGCCCATGAGCAGTTCTTC. It codes for CSAGETSGRAHEQFF.

This clonotype came up many times. The CDR3: CASSLAPQKYNEQFF. The CDR3 DNA follows: TGTGCCAGCAGCTTAGCGCCTCAGAAATACAATGAGCAGTTCTTC. V and J are TRBV7-2 and TRBJ2-1; the D is unclear. This CDR3 is built from 15 residues. V was clipped by 0 bases and J by 4 bases, with 10 bases between them. Germline CDR1 SGHTA, CDR2 FQGNSA. Full variable domain (missing parts from reference TRBV7-2 and TRBJ2-1): GAGVSQSPSNKVTEKGKDVELRCDPISGHTALYWYRQSLGQGLEFLIYFQGNSAPDKSGLPSDRFSAERTGGSVSTLTIQRTQQEDSAVYLCASSLAPQKYNEQFFGPGTRLTVL.

In its sample, this clonotype was seen many times. Here the CDR3 reads CASSGIAAKQAFF. The CDR3 nucleotides are TGCGCCAGCTCAGGCATTGCGGCAAAGCAAGCTTTCTTT. The chain recombines TRBV10-2 with TRBJ1-1; D remains ambiguous. Trimming took 8 bases from V and 9 from J, leaving 19 bases between them. The CDR3 has 13 amino acids. Germline CDR1 WSHSY, CDR2 SAAADI.

As regards this clonotype: A much larger clone differs from this one at a single base, so this may be a read error. Without the conserved terminal phenylalanine or tryptophan, this CDR3 likely stems from a read error. The chain uses TRBV27 and TRBJ2-5; maybe TRBD1 (5 bases). Germline V gene data show CDR1 as MNHEY and CDR2 as SMNVEV (reference sequence). Trimming removed 3 bases from V and 5 bases from J, with 10 bases in between. The CDR3 has 13 amino acids. Written as DNA, the CDR3 is TGTGCCAGCAGTTTTCAGGGTGCGGAGACCCAGTACCTC. Translated: CASSFQGAETQYL.

Many counts were recorded for this clonotype. The chain joins TRBV19 to TRBJ2-1; TRBD2 might be the D (5 bases). CDR1 and CDR2 (germline): LNHDA, SQIVND (reference sequence). This CDR3 comprises 16 residues. Trimming left V 1 base short and J 8 bases short, with 18 bases between. The CDR3 DNA reads as TGTGCCAGTAGTATAGTTGAGCGGCACTCGGCCGATGAGCAGTTCTTC. Translation gives CASSIVERHSADEQFF.

This clonotype was detected many times. CDR3 sequence reads: CASSLVSGSQPQHF. Here the CDR3 DNA reads TGCGCCAGCAGCTTGGTGTCAGGGAGTCAGCCCCAGCATTTT. V usage is TRBV5-1 and J usage is TRBJ1-5; TRBD1 might be the D (5 bases). V lost 0 bases and J 6 bases, leaving 10 bases between the germline ends. This CDR3 contains 14 residues. From germline, CDR1 is SGHRS and CDR2 YFSETQ.

The V and J genes are TRBV10-3 and TRBJ1-3, with D maybe TRBD1 (5 bases). Germline V gives CDR1 ENHRY, CDR2 SYGVKD. The V gene lost 2 bases and the J gene lost 0 bases, with 11 bases spanning the gap. The CDR3 consists of 16 residues. CDR3 protein: CAISERGVPSGNTIYF. In DNA form, the CDR3 reads TGTGCCATCAGTGAGCGGGGGGTTCCCTCTGGAAACACCATATATTTT.

Note on this clonotype: A read error likely explains this, since a far larger clone differs by one base. The chain joins TRBV6-6 to TRBJ2-1; possible D gene TRBD2, 5 bases. The CDR3 totals 16 residues. Between the trimmed V and J ends, which lost 6 bases and 7 bases, there was a span of 22 bases. Germline V gene sequence: CDR1 MNHNY, CDR2 SVGAGI (reference sequence). As DNA, the CDR3 is TGTGCCAGCAGCACCCTCGTACTAGAACGTCGGAATGAGCAGTTCTTC. This gives the protein CASSTLVLERRNEQFF.

In its sample, this clonotype was seen many times. The chain joins TRBV20-1 to TRBJ2-7; D possibly corresponds to TRBD2 (5 bases). Trimming pared 3 bases from V and 3 bases from J, leaving 12 bases between. This CDR3 spans 13 amino acids. Germline lookup yields CDR1 DFQATT and CDR2 SNEGSKA (reference sequence). CDR3 bases: TGCAGTGCTAGTCCTCGGGGTATCTACGAGCAGTACTTC. Protein sequence: CSASPRGIYEQYF.

V is TRBV7-2 and J is TRBJ1-1; 7 bases are a match to TRBD1. This CDR3 has 15 residues. Germline CDR1 and CDR2: SGHTA and FQGNSA. Trimming cost V 5 bases and J 3 bases; bases outside gene matches: 9. CDR3 protein: CASSPSQGQDTEAFF. The DNA for the CDR3 is TGTGCCAGCAGCCCCTCGCAAGGACAGGACACTGAAGCTTTCTTT.